Presented here are 4 T cell receptor beta chains from one specimen sequenced in a study of metastatic and nonmetastatic thyroid tumors. Each patient went into thyroid surgery without having received any treatment. TCRdb redid the clone calls on the PCR reads using MiXCR. The sample holds 30,000 to 35,000 clones, about 16% seen once. The sample was blood. The receptors were gathered from a female donor with papillary thyroid cancer or a benign thyroid nodule (not recorded which). Some clones in this sample may be carry-over from other donors' samples.

The CDR3 protein is CAWELSGGAQAFF. The DNA for the CDR3 is TGTGCCTGGGAACTATCAGGCGGGGCGCAAGCTTTCTTT. The chain carries TRBV30 and TRBJ1-1; TRBD1 is a possible D gene (5 bases). V was trimmed by 5 bases and J by 9 bases, leaving 19 bases between them. Germline V lookup: CDR1 GTSNPN, CDR2 SVGIG (reference sequence). The CDR3 runs to 13 residues.

This clone is medium-sized (0.01 to 0.1%) in the sample. The CDR3 sequence: CASSDTETGTVYGYTF. The CDR3 DNA is TGTGCCAGCAGTGACACCGAGACAGGGACGGTCTATGGCTACACCTTC. This rearrangement joins TRBV6-1 to TRBJ1-2, with 7 bases that match TRBD1. V was clipped by 3 bases and J by 4 bases; unmatched bases: 11. The CDR3 is 16 residues long. Germline values: CDR1 MNHNS, CDR2 SASEGT.

This clone was observed many times. No DNA is shown, since the ends of the CDR3 on it are uncertain; the CDR3 is the one TCRdb lists. The V call is TRBV5-4, the J call TRBJ2-2; TRBD2 was called by the table and not checked on the DNA. A total of 17 residues make up the CDR3, ends included. CDR1 and CDR2 (germline): SGHNT, YYREEE (reference sequence). The CDR3 is CASSFAGPDGGPGSCFF.

This clone was seen at least ten times. This chain joins TRBV4-2 and TRBJ2-7, with D maybe TRBD2 (5 bases). Trimming stripped 0 bases from V and 3 bases from J, with 6 bases between. The CDR3 runs to 13 residues. The germline V gene encodes CDR1 LGHNA and CDR2 YNFKEQ. In nucleotides, the CDR3 is TGTGCCAGCAGCCAAGATCGGGACTACGAGCAGTACTTC. This translates into CASSQDRDYEQYF.